These 24 T cell receptor beta chains share one sample of origin, sequenced in a study of CD8 T cells in Susac syndrome. With random hexamers, 0.5 to 1 ug RNA was reverse transcribed. Each CDR3 protein is one row after TCRdb ran MiXCR on the immunoSEQ multiplex PCR reads. The sample contains roughly 150,000 distinct CDR3 sequences, just under 97% of which appear only once. Source material: CD8+ T cells from PBMCs. These receptors came from a human donor with multiple sclerosis.

The V and J genes are TRBV2 and TRBJ1-2, with D hard to call. The CDR3 has 14 residues. Trimming shortened V by 3 bases and J by 2 bases, and 10 bases separated the two germline ends. The germline CDR1 and CDR2 sequences are SNHLY and FYNNEI. The CDR3 is CASSDGVLNYGYTF. The CDR3 coding sequence is TGTGCCAGCAGTGATGGGGTCCTGAACTATGGCTACACCTTC.

The rearrangement uses TRBV20-1 and TRBJ1-2, with D maybe TRBD1 (6 bases). CDR1 DFQATT and CDR2 SNEGSKA come from the germline V gene (reference sequence). The ends were cut back, 0 bases at V and 5 bases at J, with 10 bases in the middle. The CDR3 runs 13 residues. The CDR3 is CSARDYREYGYTF. The CDR3 DNA reads TGCAGTGCTAGAGATTACAGGGAGTATGGCTACACCTTC.

The chain is built from TRBV7-8 and TRBJ2-7, with D possibly being TRBD1 or TRBD2 (6 bases each). V lost 5 bases and J 3 bases, leaving 17 bases between the germline ends. The CDR3 spans 15 residues. Germline V gene lookup returns CDR1 SGHVS and CDR2 FQNEAQ. The CDR3 loop is CASSPNGGNHYEQYV. The DNA of the CDR3 is TGTGCCAGCAGCCCGAACGGGGGCAATCACTACGAGCAGTACGTC.

The gene calls are TRBV27 and TRBJ2-1; D may be TRBD1 or TRBD2 (6 bases each). The CDR3 has 12 amino acids. CDR1 is MNHEY, CDR2 SMNVEV, per germline (reference sequence). V shed 5 bases and J shed 10 bases, with 12 bases lying between them. The CDR3 sequence is CASSEGGPEQFF. The CDR3 coding sequence is TGTGCCAGCAGTGAAGGGGGGCCGGAGCAGTTCTTC.

This clonotype occurred a few times. The CDR3 nucleotides read TGTGCCAGCAGCTTGCTGGACACTGAAGCTTTCTTT. Its translation is CASSLLDTEAFF. The chain carries TRBV5-6 and TRBJ1-1; D is unresolved. The germline V gene has CDR1 SGHDT and CDR2 YYEEEE. This CDR3 contains 12 residues. Deletions cut 1 base from V and 3 bases from J, with 4 bases between. The full variable domain, its missing parts supplied by reference TRBV5-6 and TRBJ1-1, is DAGVTQSPTHLIKTRGQQVTLRCSPKSGHDTVSWYQQALGQGPQFIFQYYEEEERQRGNFPDRFSGHQFPNYSSELNVNALLLGDSALYLCASSLLDTEAFFGQGTRLTVV.

The chain links TRBV27 to TRBJ2-7; TRBD1 aligns across 7 bases. The CDR3 covers 14 residues. Germline V gene data show CDR1 as MNHEY and CDR2 as SMNVEV (reference sequence). Trimming removed 2 bases from V and 0 bases from J; junction bases left unmatched: 1. For the CDR3, the DNA is TGTGCCAGCAGTTTAGGGACAGCCTCCTACGAGCAGTACTTC. Translated: CASSLGTASYEQYF.

The CDR3 nucleotides read TGTGCCAGCAGGGACACAGGGTACTCGGATGGCTACACCTTC. Its protein is CASRDTGYSDGYTF. The J gene is TRBJ1-2, the V gene TRBV6-1, with a possible D match to TRBD1 (6 bases). The length of the CDR3 is 14 residues. Trimming cost V 6 bases and J 6 bases, with 17 bases left between them. CDR1 and CDR2 from the germline V gene are MNHNS and SASEGT.

This rearrangement joins TRBV29-1 to TRBJ2-1; a weak D match, TRBD1 (5 bases). This CDR3 is built from 14 residues. Germline V gene lookup returns CDR1 SQVTM and CDR2 ANQGSEA. V was trimmed by 3 bases and J by 5 bases, leaving 14 bases between them. This CDR3 is CSVDPTTGNNEQFF. The CDR3 nucleotides read TGCAGCGTTGATCCAACTACAGGAAACAATGAGCAGTTCTTC.

The chain links TRBV29-1 to TRBJ2-3; 10 nucleotides match TRBD2. V lost 5 bases and J lost 1; bases outside the gene matches: 6. The V gene's germline CDR1 is SQVTM and CDR2 ANQGSEA. The CDR3 contains 15 residues. CDR3 region: CSVRGLAGGTDTQYF. DNA for the CDR3: TGCAGCGTTAGAGGGCTAGCGGGGGGCACAGATACGCAGTATTTT.

The V gene is TRBV12-3 or TRBV12-4, the J gene TRBJ2-1; the D gene is possibly TRBD1 (6 bases). V was cut by 6 bases and J by 7 bases, with 19 bases left in between. The CDR3 runs 15 residues. The CDR3 here is CASRSGDTRGNEQFF. The CDR3 DNA follows: TGTGCCAGCAGGTCTGGGGACACCCGAGGAAATGAGCAGTTCTTC.

V gene TRBV12-3 or TRBV12-4 combines with J gene TRBJ1-1; 7 bases fit TRBD1. The CDR3 totals 11 residues. Trimming took 7 bases from V and 8 from J; bases not matched to a gene: 4. The CDR3 sequence is CASTPGGEAFF. For the CDR3, the DNA is TGTGCCAGCACCCCAGGGGGGGAAGCTTTCTTT.

The chain is built from TRBV25-1 and TRBJ2-1; TRBD2 is a possible D gene (5 bases). The CDR3 is 15 residues long. Germline-derived CDR1 and CDR2 are MGHDK and SYGVNS. The V end lost 7 bases, the J end lost 6 bases, and 19 bases lay between the germline ends. The CDR3 DNA reads as TGTGCCAGCACCCACGGTCGGGAATTGGTCAATGAGCAGTTCTTC. The encoded protein is CASTHGRELVNEQFF.

The gene calls are TRBV15 and TRBJ2-3, with D unresolved. The CDR3 sequence is 12 residues long. V was trimmed by 1 base and J by 5 bases, leaving 4 bases between them. CDR1 and CDR2 (germline): LNHNV, YYDKDF (reference sequence). The CDR3 loop is CATSRGKDTQYF. DNA of the CDR3: TGTGCCACCAGCAGAGGGAAAGATACGCAGTATTTT.

The genes are TRBV12-3 or TRBV12-4 and TRBJ1-1; D remains unclear. There are 16 residues in the CDR3. Trimming pared 1 base from V and 4 bases from J, leaving 16 bases between. The CDR3 DNA reads TGTGCCAGCAGTTTAGTCGATGGGGAATCGTTCACTGAAGCTTTCTTT. Its protein is CASSLVDGESFTEAFF.

The V and J genes are TRBV19 and TRBJ2-1; 12 positions match TRBD2. The CDR3 is 14 residues long. V was pared by 8 bases and J by 8 bases, with 7 bases of the junction left unmatched. Germline values: CDR1 LNHDA, CDR2 SQIVND (reference sequence). CDR3 coding DNA: TGTGCCAGTGAGCCGGGACTAGCGGGCCATGAGCAGTTCTTC. Its protein is CASEPGLAGHEQFF.

J is TRBJ1-1 and V is TRBV7-9, with D unresolved. CDR1 SEHNR and CDR2 FQNEAQ come from the germline V gene (reference sequence). This CDR3 is built from 12 residues. Trimming cost V 1 base and J 11 bases, with 11 bases left between them. The CDR3 nucleotides read TGTGCCAGCAGCTTAGGCTCAGGTGGGGCTTTCTTT. It yields the protein CASSLGSGGAFF.

The V call is TRBV7-9, the J call TRBJ1-2, with TRBD1 identical over 8 bases. V was pared by 3 bases and J by 6 bases, with 6 bases of the junction left unmatched. The germline V gene has CDR1 SEHNR and CDR2 FQNEAQ (reference sequence). This CDR3 region has 14 residues. CDR3 in DNA: TGTGCCAGCAGCTTGCCGGACAGGGTCGATGGCTACACCTTC. It translates to CASSLPDRVDGYTF. The full variable domain, in which reference TRBV7-9 and TRBJ1-2 provide the parts outside the CDR3, is DTGVSQNPRHKITKRGQNVTFRCDPISEHNRLYWYRQTLGQGPEFLTYFQNEAQLEKSRLLSDRFSAERPKGSFSTLEIQRTEQGDSAMYLCASSLPDRVDGYTFGSGTRLTVV.

The chain is built from TRBV7-8 and TRBJ2-5, with D possibly TRBD2 on 5 matching bases. The ends were cut back, 4 bases at V and 5 bases at J, with 11 bases in the middle. The CDR3 has 13 residues. Germline CDR1 SGHVS, CDR2 FQNEAQ. The CDR3 DNA reads TGTGCCAGCAGCTCCACGGGGAAGGAGACCCAGTACTTC. Protein sequence: CASSSTGKETQYF.

The chain combines TRBV9 with TRBJ2-2; 10 positions match TRBD2. CDR3 size: 20 residues. The germline gives CDR1 SGDLS, CDR2 YYNGEE. V gave up 0 bases and J gave up 3 bases; unmatched junction bases: 14. For the CDR3, the DNA is TGTGCCAGCAGCGTAGCGTCGGGAGCGGGGGGGCCATTGGACACCGGGGAGCTGTTTTTT. Its protein is CASSVASGAGGPLDTGELFF.

The gene calls are TRBV25-1 and TRBJ2-7; D perhaps matches TRBD2 (5 bases). The germline V gene encodes CDR1 MGHDK and CDR2 SYGVNS. This CDR3 is 11 amino acids long. The germline V and J ends were trimmed by 8 bases and 3 bases, with 8 bases remaining between them. CDR3 region: CASGSLYEQYF. The CDR3 DNA reads as TGTGCCAGCGGGAGTCTCTACGAGCAGTACTTC.

The chain employs TRBV20-1 and TRBJ2-2; 7 nucleotides line up with TRBD1. The CDR3 totals 14 residues. Germline CDR1 DFQATT, CDR2 SNEGSKA (reference sequence). V was clipped by 3 bases and J by 4 bases; unmatched bases: 5. CDR3 in amino acids: CSASDRVGTGELFF. The CDR3 nucleotides are TGCAGTGCTAGCGACAGGGTTGGCACCGGGGAGCTGTTTTTT.

The chain uses TRBV23-1 and TRBJ2-2; 7 nucleotides match TRBD2. TRBV23-1 is known as an ORF, though its function is uncertain. The CDR3 runs to 16 residues. Trimming cost V 0 bases and J 2 bases; bases outside gene matches: 3. CDR3 coding DNA: TGCGCCAGCAGTCAATCGGCGGGAGTAAACACCGGGGAGCTGTTTTTT. It translates to CASSQSAGVNTGELFF.

The chain uses TRBV29-1 and TRBJ2-7; tentatively, D is TRBD1 (6 bases). V lost 4 bases to trimming and J lost 5 bases, with 18 bases between them. This CDR3 has 14 amino acids. CDR1 SQVTM and CDR2 ANQGSEA come from the germline V gene. CDR3 sequence (DNA): TGCAGCGTTGCGGGGTTAGGCAGGGGAAACGAGCAGTACTTC. Translating gives CSVAGLGRGNEQYF.

The rearrangement joins TRBV30 to TRBJ1-5, with TRBD1 as a possible D gene (6 bases). The CDR3 length is 14 residues. Between the trimmed V and J ends, which lost 0 bases and 6 bases, there was a span of 12 bases. Germline loops: CDR1 GTSNPN, CDR2 SVGIG (reference sequence). The CDR3 DNA is TGTGCCTGGAGTGTAGGGGGGGCAAGTCAGCCCCAGCATTTT. It yields the protein CAWSVGGASQPQHF.